The T cell receptor beta chain described here comes from a study of shared clonotypes between healthy human individuals. About the research overall: The study enrolled two women and a few men aged 18 to 49. Study observations and caveats: Among non-shared clonotypes, generation probabilities were lower than among those shared by all four donors.

The assay was run at deep level. The table came from immunoSEQ multiplex PCR; TCRdb's copy has only in-frame clones and leaves some out. The sample contains 1,500,000 or so clones, roughly 98.5% of which appear only once. Naive CD45RA+ and memory CD45RA-negative subsets were split from CD4+ cells. The CDR3 has 14 amino acids. CDR1 MNHEY and CDR2 SVGAGI come from the germline V gene. J lost 2 bases, V lost 4 bases, and 5 bases had no gene match. As for this clone: The antigen is undetermined.

The sequencing input was naive CD4+ T cells sorted from blood. This sample's subset: CD45RA+ positively selected. The V call is TRBV6-5, the J call TRBJ2-7; 7 positions match TRBD2. The sequence was obtained from a man aged 30-40 years in good health. The CDR3 DNA is TGTGCCAGCAGTTCCAGCGGGATAACCTACGAGCAGTACTTC. Translating gives CASSSSGITYEQYF.